This T cell receptor (beta chain) originates from a study of regulatory T cells in long-lasting Graves disease. Germline V lookup: CDR1 SGHRS, CDR2 YFSETQ. The CDR3 is 15 amino acids. Unmatched junction bases numbered 4, after V lost 2 bases and J lost 3 bases. In its sample, this clonotype was seen many times. The target antigen is unknown. Arm-PCR of CDR3 regions and iRepertoire HTBI primers were used to build TCR beta libraries. Under the authors' procedure: Samples revealed approximately 60 TRBV and about 15 TRBJ segments. TCRdb re-analysed the multiplex PCR reads in MiXCR, keeping a single row per CDR3 protein. TCRdb's processing, not the study's, gives the V and J calls here. In the table there are 540,000 or so distinct CDR3 sequences, 13% of which are singletons. Study results and caveats: Favoring TRBV28, TRBJ1-2 and TRBJ2-5 was a feature seen in persistent disease.

The time point was: newly diagnosed GD, antithyroid drugs for less than 3 months. Making the TCR library involved RNA that had been extracted from PBMCs. These records were also assigned to another study, of T cells in Graves' hyperthyroidism and ophthalmopathy. This second report adds: TCR CDR3 underwent first-round RT-PCR with the HTBI primer set. A model of 13 V-J pairs discriminated ophthalmopathy from stable hyperthyroidism.

The sample was peripheral blood mononuclear cells (PBMCs), taken at new diagnosis, from a patient treated with antithyroid drugs. This receptor was identified in a man younger than 40 with Graves disease. The rearrangement uses TRBV5-1 and TRBJ2-7, with 11 bases that match TRBD2. CDR3 region: CASSFTSGRIYEQYF. The CDR3 nucleotides read TGCGCCAGCAGCTTTACTAGCGGGAGAATCTACGAGCAGTACTTC.